Presented here are 8 T cell receptor beta chains from one specimen sequenced in a study of T cells after yellow fever vaccination. TCRdb called the 5' RACE reads again in MiXCR, with one record for every CDR3 protein. The sample records a few hundred thousand distinct CDR3 sequences, roughly a sixth being singletons. The source material was PBMCs, sampled around 5 days after the first yellow fever vaccination. Receptor source: a man younger than 35 who received the YFV17D yellow fever vaccine.

Many counts were recorded for this clonotype. One end of the junction does not line up with germline, which may come from a read error. V usage is TRBV12-3 or TRBV12-4 and J usage is TRBJ2-3; 7 bases match TRBD1. The CDR3 runs 13 residues. The CDR3 region has the DNA TGTGCCAGCAGTGGATTCGGGACAGCTACGCAGTATTTT. Its translation: CASSGFGTATQYF.

J is TRBJ1-6 and V is TRBV2; 7 nucleotides agree with TRBD1. V shed 9 bases and J 9 bases; nucleotides not matched to a gene: 8. Germline CDR1 and CDR2: SNHLY and FYNNEI. This CDR3 is built from 13 residues. CDR3 protein: CASDRASVSPLHF. In nucleotides, the CDR3 is TGTGCCAGTGACAGGGCTTCAGTTTCACCCCTCCACTTT.

The chain carries TRBV12-5 and TRBJ2-2; 8 bases fit TRBD2. The CDR3 runs 17 residues. Germline V gene sequence: CDR1 LGHNT, CDR2 FRNRAP. V gave up 1 base and J gave up 6 bases; unmatched junction bases: 10. CDR3 amino acids: CASGLGKAGDFAGELFF. The DNA for the CDR3 is TGTGCTAGTGGTTTGGGGAAAGCGGGGGATTTCGCCGGGGAGCTGTTTTTT.

The chain carries TRBV30 and TRBJ2-7; D tentatively fits TRBD1 or TRBD2 (6 bases each). The CDR3 covers 14 residues. V was shortened by 5 bases and J by 3 bases, with 17 bases between the two germline ends. Germline loops: CDR1 GTSNPN, CDR2 SVGIG (reference sequence). The CDR3 sequence: CAWGGQSGVYEQYF. The CDR3 bases are TGTGCCTGGGGTGGACAGTCGGGGGTCTACGAGCAGTACTTC.

V gene TRBV11-2 combines with J gene TRBJ2-1; the match to TRBD2 covers 8 bases. V lost 2 bases and J lost 0; bases outside the gene matches: 12. CDR3 length: 19 residues. Per germline, CDR1 SGHAT and CDR2 FQNNGV. The CDR3 coding sequence is TGTGCCAGCAGCTTAAACCCACGGGGGGGTGCCAGCTCCTACAATGAGCAGTTCTTC. Protein: CASSLNPRGGASSYNEQFF.

The chain combines TRBV6-5 with TRBJ1-6; 8 nucleotides align to TRBD1. The germline CDR1 and CDR2 sequences are MNHEY and SVGAGI. This CDR3 has 16 amino acids. The J segment lost 10 bases and the V segment lost 2 bases, leaving 10 bases of the junction unmatched. The CDR3 DNA reads TGTGCCAGCAGTTACCGGGGGGGACAGGCAGGCTCACCCCTCCACTTT. This translates into CASSYRGGQAGSPLHF.

This clonotype showed up just a few times. This chain uses TRBV20-1 with TRBJ1-5; D is ambiguous. The V end lost 7 bases, the J end lost 3 bases, and 13 bases lay between the germline ends. The CDR3 contains 13 residues. Germline V gene lookup returns CDR1 DFQATT and CDR2 SNEGSKA (reference sequence). DNA of the CDR3: TGCAGTGTCAGACGGCAGAACAATCAGCCCCAGCATTTT. Its translation is CSVRRQNNQPQHF.

The chain uses TRBV10-3 and TRBJ2-3, with D unresolved. Between the trimmed V and J ends, which lost 0 bases and 0 bases, there was a span of 4 bases. Per the germline V gene, CDR1 is ENHRY and CDR2 is SYGVKD. The CDR3 length is 14 residues. CDR3 loop: CAISESASTDTQYF. In DNA form, the CDR3 reads TGTGCCATCAGTGAGTCAGCCAGCACAGATACGCAGTATTTT.